The 32 T cell receptor beta chains given below trace back to one sample, sequenced in a study of regulatory T cells in long-lasting Graves disease. Libraries of TCR beta came from iRepertoire HTBI primers plus Arm-PCR of CDR3 regions. TCRdb re-analysed the multiplex PCR reads in MiXCR, keeping a single row per CDR3 protein. The sample gives hundreds of thousands of distinct CDR3 sequences, about 21% of which show up once; roughly an eighth is in the top ten. Regarding time point: persistent/refractory GD, antithyroid drugs over 5 years with positive TRAb. Scientists built the TCR library using RNA that was extracted from PBMCs. This material consisted of peripheral blood mononuclear cells (PBMCs), taken when the disease was refractory, from a patient treated with antithyroid drugs. These receptors all stem from a female donor with Graves disease.

The chain links TRBV27 to TRBJ2-1, with D possibly being TRBD2 (5 bases). Germline V gives CDR1 MNHEY, CDR2 SMNVEV (reference sequence). The V end lost 8 bases, the J end lost 2 bases, and 13 bases lay between the germline ends. The CDR3 totals 14 residues. The CDR3 reads CASARERPYNEQFF. The DNA for the CDR3 is TGTGCCAGCGCCCGGGAAAGACCCTACAATGAGCAGTTCTTC.

This clonotype showed up many times. The rearrangement uses TRBV10-3 and TRBJ2-5, with D perhaps TRBD1 (5 bases). Trimming left V 4 bases short and J 5 bases short, with 8 bases between. Germline lookup yields CDR1 ENHRY and CDR2 SYGVKD. The CDR3 runs 12 residues. The CDR3 DNA reads TGTGCCATCAGTGTAGGGGCTGAGACCCAGTACTTC. Translating it yields CAISVGAETQYF.

There are a few counts of this clonotype. The gene calls are TRBV28 and TRBJ2-3, with D perhaps matching TRBD2 (5 bases). The CDR3 runs to 16 residues. CDR1 and CDR2 from the germline V gene are MDHEN and SYDVKM. V lost 6 bases and J 6 bases, leaving 22 bases between the germline ends. CDR3 in DNA: TGTGCCAGCAGCCTGCCGAGCGGTAGTTATGCCGATACGCAGTATTTT. Translation gives CASSLPSGSYADTQYF.

V gene TRBV20-1 combines with J gene TRBJ2-7; tentative D call: TRBD1 (7 bases). The CDR3 has 16 residues. Germline loops: CDR1 DFQATT, CDR2 SNEGSKA (reference sequence). Trimming shortened V by 4 bases and J by 1 base, and 20 bases separated the two germline ends. The CDR3 sequence: CSATTLEGAGSYEQYF. CDR3 bases: TGCAGTGCTACGACCCTAGAGGGGGCGGGATCCTACGAGCAGTACTTC.

This clonotype was observed a handful of times. This CDR3 reads CASRGGGLYNEQFF. The CDR3 DNA reads as TGTGCCAGCAGGGGAGGGGGACTTTACAATGAGCAGTTCTTC. V gene TRBV12-3 or TRBV12-4 combines with J gene TRBJ2-1; TRBD2 is a possible D gene (7 bases). This CDR3 has 14 residues. Trimming took off 6 bases at V and 4 bases at J, with 13 bases between the two ends.

This clonotype has just a few counts. The V gene is TRBV20-1, the J gene TRBJ1-1; possibly TRBD1 for D (6 bases). Germline lookup yields CDR1 DFQATT and CDR2 SNEGSKA (reference sequence). The V gene lost 3 bases and the J gene lost 1 base, with 12 bases spanning the gap. The CDR3 consists of 14 residues. The CDR3 nucleotides read TGCAGTGCTAGCTCGGGGGCTGGGAACACTGAAGCTTTCTTT. Encoded protein: CSASSGAGNTEAFF.

This clonotype has more than one count but fewer than ten. The CDR3 loop reads CASRSRFAKNIQYF. CDR3 DNA sequence: TGTGCCAGCAGGTCGAGATTTGCCAAAAACATTCAGTACTTC. The gene calls are TRBV11-2 and TRBJ2-4; no reliable D call. The V gene lost 6 bases and the J gene lost 1 base, with 10 bases spanning the gap. Germline CDR1 SGHAT, CDR2 FQNNGV. This CDR3 contains 14 residues.

This clonotype occurred a few times. The chain combines TRBV7-8 with TRBJ2-2; D is unresolved. The CDR3 has 13 amino acids. The V end was cut by 5 bases, the J end by 4 bases, with 8 bases between. The V gene's germline CDR1 is SGHVS and CDR2 FQNEAQ. DNA for the CDR3: TGTGCCAGCAGCATGACCGGCACCGGGGAGCTGTTTTTT. This translates into CASSMTGTGELFF. Complete variable domain (other parts from reference TRBV7-8 and TRBJ2-2): GAGVSQSPRYKVAKRGQDVALRCDPISGHVSLFWYQQALGQGPEFLTYFQNEAQLDKSGLPSDRFFAERPEGSVSTLKIQRTQQEDSAVYLCASSMTGTGELFFGEGSRLTVL.

This clonotype was recorded at least ten times. The chain has TRBV28 and TRBJ2-5; perhaps TRBD2 as D (5 bases). Germline assignment: CDR1 MDHEN and CDR2 SYDVKM. Trimming removed 6 bases from V and 4 bases from J, with 12 bases in between. The length of the CDR3 is 13 residues. CDR3 bases: TGTGCCAGCAGAAACCGGGAACTAGAGACCCAGTACTTC. This gives the protein CASRNRELETQYF.

The V and J genes are TRBV15 and TRBJ2-7; 10 positions match TRBD1. Germline CDR1 and CDR2: LNHNV and YYDKDF (reference sequence). CDR3 length: 16 residues. V was pared by 3 bases and J by 4 bases, with 9 bases of the junction left unmatched. The CDR3 sequence is CATSRDRGRGGYEQYF. The CDR3 region has the DNA TGTGCCACCAGCAGGGACAGGGGGAGGGGTGGATACGAGCAGTACTTC.

On this clonotype: This may be a read error: a much more frequent sequence differs by one nucleotide. The chain joins TRBV20-1 to TRBJ2-7; maybe TRBD2 (6 bases). CDR1 DFQATT and CDR2 SNEGSKA come from the germline V gene (reference sequence). The CDR3 loop spans 13 amino acids. The CDR3 coding sequence is TGCAGTGCTAGAGAACGGGAGTTCTACGAGCGGTACTTC. Its protein product is CSAREREFYERYF.

The table lists this clonotype with many counts. The chain carries TRBV28 and TRBJ2-7; D perhaps matches TRBD1 (6 bases). Germline V gene sequence: CDR1 MDHEN, CDR2 SYDVKM. This CDR3 comprises 15 residues. Trimming shortened V by 3 bases and J by 2 bases, and 14 bases separated the two germline ends. CDR3: CASSFTGTPTYEQYF. The CDR3 nucleotides are TGTGCCAGCAGTTTTACCGGGACACCTACCTACGAGCAGTACTTC.

This clonotype was detected ten times or more. This chain links TRBV6-2 or TRBV6-3 with TRBJ2-4; no clear D gene. Germline V gene lookup returns CDR1 MNHEY and CDR2 SVGEGT. V gave up 2 bases and J gave up 2 bases, with 13 bases separating them. This CDR3 is 16 amino acids long. The CDR3 reads CASSYGGALPKNIQYF. The CDR3 DNA follows: TGTGCCAGCAGTTACGGCGGTGCCCTACCCAAAAACATTCAGTACTTC.

About this clonotype itself: A read error may account for a junction end that differs from germline. This sequence joins TRBV7-2 and TRBJ2-7; TRBD2 might be the D (5 bases). The germline gives CDR1 SGHTA, CDR2 FQGNSA. This CDR3 contains 16 residues. The CDR3 nucleotides are TGTGCCAGCCAAGAAGCCCGGACTTGGTATGACTACGAGCAATACTTC. Protein product: CASQEARTWYDYEQYF.

This clonotype appeared a few times. V usage is TRBV24-1 and J usage is TRBJ2-7; unclear D gene. The CDR3 has 13 amino acids. CDR1 and CDR2 (germline): KGHDR, SFDVKD. Trimming cost V 4 bases and J 4 bases, with 10 bases left between them. In DNA, the CDR3 is TGTGCCACCAGTGACAGGTGGGGTTACGAGCAGTACTTC. Its translation is CATSDRWGYEQYF.

This clonotype was observed many times. This chain uses TRBV20-1 with TRBJ2-7, with 8 nucleotides matching TRBD2. CDR3 length: 13 amino acids. After removal of 2 bases from V and 5 bases from J, the junction contained 5 bases not matched to a gene. From germline, CDR1 is DFQATT and CDR2 SNEGSKA (reference sequence). In nucleotides, the CDR3 is TGCAGTGCTAGATCCAGCGGGAGCGACGAGCAGTACTTC. Translation gives CSARSSGSDEQYF.

The table lists this clonotype with many counts. The rearrangement joins TRBV7-8 to TRBJ2-5, with a weak D call TRBD1 (6 bases). This CDR3 is 14 amino acids long. The V gene's germline CDR1 is SGHVS and CDR2 FQNEAQ. V was clipped by 5 bases and J by 4 bases, with 14 bases between them. The CDR3 bases are TGTGCCAGCAGCGGACAGTTCCTAGGAGAGACCCAGTACTTC. Translation: CASSGQFLGETQYF.

This clonotype was picked up a small number of times. Possible read error: a much larger clone is one base away. The chain combines TRBV12-3 or TRBV12-4 with TRBJ2-2; tentative D call: TRBD2 (5 bases). The CDR3 loop spans 14 amino acids. V lost 4 bases, J lost 7 bases, and 13 bases lay in between. In DNA, the CDR3 is TGTGCCAGCAGTTCGGACTCCTGGGGCGGGGAGCTGTTTTTT. Its protein is CASSSDSWGGELFF.

The table lists this clonotype with many counts. The genes are TRBV27 and TRBJ2-7; D might be TRBD1 (6 bases). The CDR3 loop spans 13 amino acids. Trimming stripped 4 bases from V and 3 bases from J, with 10 bases between. Germline assignment: CDR1 MNHEY and CDR2 SMNVEV (reference sequence). CDR3: CASSSLRGYEQYF. The CDR3 coding sequence is TGTGCCAGCAGTTCCCTCAGGGGCTACGAGCAGTACTTC.

The rearrangement joins TRBV27 to TRBJ2-6; tentative D call: TRBD2 (6 bases). Germline CDR1 MNHEY, CDR2 SMNVEV (reference sequence). V lost 2 bases and J 0 bases, leaving 11 bases between the germline ends. The CDR3 covers 17 residues. The CDR3 DNA reads TGTGCCAGCAGTTTAATGGGACTCTCCTCTGGGGCCAACGTCCTGACTTTC. Its translation: CASSLMGLSSGANVLTF.

The rearrangement links TRBV10-1 to TRBJ2-5; 9 nucleotides align to TRBD1. CDR3 length: 15 amino acids. CDR1 WNHNN and CDR2 SYGVQD come from the germline V gene (reference sequence). J gave up 4 bases and V 2 bases, and 5 bases lay outside the gene matches. CDR3 nucleotide sequence: TGCGCCAGCAGTGAGGGACAGGGGAGGTCAGAGACCCAGTACTTC. This codes for CASSEGQGRSETQYF.

The genes are TRBV9 and TRBJ2-2, with TRBD1 matching over 8 bases. The V gene end was trimmed by 4 bases and the J gene end by 5 bases; junction bases not matched to a gene: 22. This CDR3 has 20 amino acids. CDR1 is SGDLS and CDR2 is YYNGEE in the germline V gene. CDR3 DNA sequence: TGTGCCAGCAGCTTACGCCCCGGACAGGGAGGCCCGCCGGGGACCGGGGAGCTGTTTTTT. Its protein product is CASSLRPGQGGPPGTGELFF.

This clonotype occurred a few times. CDR3 residues: CASRGLAGATLSTGELFF. The CDR3 DNA reads TGTGCCAGTAGGGGACTAGCGGGAGCTACGTTGAGCACCGGGGAGCTGTTTTTT. This chain connects TRBV19 to TRBJ2-2, with 14 bases fitting TRBD2. Looked up from germline, CDR1 is LNHDA and CDR2 is SQIVND (reference sequence). The V and J ends lost 6 bases and 4 bases, in that order; junction bases with no gene match: 10. The CDR3 runs 18 residues.

The genes are TRBV7-3 and TRBJ1-1, with TRBD1 as a possible D gene (5 bases). Germline-derived CDR1 and CDR2 are SGHTA and FQGTGA. V dropped 5 bases and J dropped 5 bases, with 18 bases sitting between them. The CDR3 contains 15 residues. CDR3 in DNA: TGTGCCAGCAGCAGGGGTGGAGGCGGCGATACTGAAGCTTTCTTT. Translated, it gives CASSRGGGGDTEAFF.

The V gene is TRBV28, the J gene TRBJ2-5, with 11 bases that match TRBD1. Losses at the gene ends were 8 bases for V and 5 bases for J; bases not matched to a gene: 7. Germline V gives CDR1 MDHEN, CDR2 SYDVKM. The CDR3 has 14 amino acids. CDR3 in amino acids: CASSRTGGSETQYF. The DNA for the CDR3 is TGTGCCAGCTCTCGGACAGGGGGCTCGGAGACCCAGTACTTC.

This chain links TRBV7-8 with TRBJ2-7; D might be TRBD1 (6 bases). V lost 5 bases and J lost 6, with 17 bases in between. The length of the CDR3 is 14 residues. CDR1 and CDR2 (germline): SGHVS, FQNEAQ. The CDR3 bases are TGTGCCAGCAGCACTAGACAGGTTGGAGGCGAGCAGTACTTC. It encodes CASSTRQVGGEQYF.

The sample holds many counts of this clonotype. V gene TRBV28 combines with J gene TRBJ1-2; D is ambiguous. The CDR3 contains 11 residues. CDR1 and CDR2 (germline): MDHEN, SYDVKM. Trimming cost V 7 bases and J 5 bases, with 8 bases left between them. CDR3 DNA: TGTGCCAGCACACAGTATTATGGCTACACCTTC. It encodes CASTQYYGYTF.

In its sample, this clonotype was seen many times. The chain couples TRBV12-3 or TRBV12-4 to TRBJ1-2, with 8 bases aligning to TRBD1. The CDR3 contains 14 residues. V was pared by 5 bases and J by 6 bases, with 8 bases of the junction left unmatched. The CDR3 here is CASSTGQGEHGYTF. CDR3 DNA: TGTGCCAGCAGTACCGGACAGGGAGAGCATGGCTACACCTTC.

Comment on this clonotype: A read error may explain this, as a much larger clone is one base away. The chain is built from TRBV20-1 and TRBJ2-5; 13 positions agree with TRBD2. J lost 5 bases, V lost 5 bases, and 8 bases had no gene match. The CDR3 is 15 amino acids. Per germline, CDR1 DFQATT and CDR2 SNEGSKA (reference sequence). The CDR3 sequence is CSAARTSGSRETQYF. The CDR3 region has the DNA TGCAGTGCTGCAAGGACTAGCGGGAGTCGGGAGACCCAGTACTTC.

The chain combines TRBV29-1 with TRBJ1-2; a weak D match, TRBD1 (5 bases). This CDR3 contains 11 residues. V lost 7 bases, J lost 3 bases, and 9 bases lay in between. Germline V gene sequence: CDR1 SQVTM, CDR2 ANQGSEA. CDR3 nucleotides: TGCAGCGGCTCGACAGACTATGGCTACACCTTC. Protein product: CSGSTDYGYTF.

The V and J genes are TRBV27 and TRBJ2-7; D tentatively fits TRBD1 or TRBD2 (7 bases each). The CDR3 extends over 15 amino acids. Germline assignment: CDR1 MNHEY and CDR2 SMNVEV (reference sequence). Trimming took off 3 bases at V and 5 bases at J, with 17 bases between the two ends. The CDR3 spells CASSFQGGGVDEQYF. The CDR3 nucleotides are TGTGCCAGCAGTTTCCAGGGGGGGGGGGTCGACGAGCAGTACTTC.

As to this clonotype: Being one base from a much bigger clone, this may be a read error. The CDR3 protein is CAGLGHLGAEAFF. CDR3 DNA sequence: TGTGCCGGCCTGGGACATCTGGGGGCTGAAGCTTTCTTT. The chain is built from TRBV28 and TRBJ1-1, with D tentatively TRBD1 (6 bases). CDR1 and CDR2 from the germline V gene are MDHEN and SYDVKM. Trimming stripped 11 bases from V and 6 bases from J, with 19 bases between. The length of the CDR3 is 13 residues.